A selection of T cell receptor beta chains follows, all from one sample in a study of blood T cell repertoires in COVID-19. Only in-frame clones appear in the TCRdb table, and some are missing; sequencing was by immunoSEQ multiplex PCR. The sample has 280,000 or so clones; 88% are singletons. Material: peripheral blood. The receptors here all came from a young man with active or convalescent COVID-19. CDR3s include the opening cysteine and the closing phenylalanine or tryptophan. A D gene is named only where the DNA matches it firmly. The size field is filled for only some rows; it gives once, few, many or a size class.

clone_size,v_call,d_call,j_call,cdr3_aa,cdr3_nt
-,TRBV15,TRBD1,TRBJ1-5,CATGDQGAYQPQHF,TGTGCCACCGGGGATCAGGGGGCATACCAGCCCCAGCATTTT
once,TRBV7-9,-,TRBJ1-5,CASSSRTDSNQPQHF,TGTGCCAGCAGCTCCAGGACAGACAGCAATCAGCCCCAGCATTTT
-,TRBV10-3,-,TRBJ1-3,CAISGRGSGNTIYF,TGTGCCATCAGCGGACGGGGCTCTGGAAACACCATATATTTT
-,TRBV9,TRBD1,TRBJ2-1,CASSIRTGARINEQFF,TGTGCCAGCAGCATACGGACAGGGGCCCGGATAAATGAGCAGTTCTTC
once,TRBV28,TRBD1,TRBJ2-7,CASREDRAYEQYF,TGTGCCAGCCGCGAGGACAGGGCCTACGAGCAGTACTTC
-,TRBV6-2/TRBV6-3,-,TRBJ2-2,CASSATGTGTGELFF,TGTGCCAGCAGTGCAACCGGGACTGGGACCGGGGAGCTGTTTTTT
-,TRBV14,TRBD1,TRBJ2-7,CASSHGTGGEYF,TGTGCCAGCAGCCATGGGACAGGGGGGGAGTACTTC
-,TRBV11-2,TRBD1,TRBJ1-3,CASSPGTGPGNTIYF,TGTGCCAGCAGCCCGGGGACAGGGCCTGGAAACACCATATATTTT
-,TRBV5-4,TRBD1,TRBJ2-3,CASSRGQGGTDTQYF,TGTGCCAGCAGCCGGGGACAGGGAGGCACAGATACGCAGTATTTT
-,TRBV2,TRBD1,TRBJ2-7,CASSGDRGGTYEQYF,TGTGCCAGCAGTGGGGACAGGGGAGGTACCTACGAGCAGTACTTC
-,TRBV7-9,TRBD1,TRBJ1-1,CASSETGGTNTEAFF,TGTGCCAGCAGCGAGACAGGGGGAACCAACACTGAAGCTTTCTTT
-,TRBV6-4,-,TRBJ1-6,CACQGTPYNSPLHF,TGTGCCTGCCAGGGTACCCCCTATAATTCACCCCTCCACTTT
-,TRBV6-6,-,TRBJ1-6,CASGGLVNSPLHF,TGTGCCAGCGGTGGACTTGTAAATTCACCCCTCCACTTT
-,TRBV5-5,TRBD1,TRBJ1-1,CASSSRDRVRKNTEAFF,TGTGCCAGCAGCTCCCGGGACAGGGTGCGCAAGAACACTGAAGCTTTCTTT
-,TRBV19,-,TRBJ2-7,CASSMSFRGSYEQYF,TGTGCCAGTAGTATGTCCTTCAGGGGCAGCTACGAGCAGTACTTC
-,TRBV4-2,TRBD1,TRBJ2-7,CASSTTGTGTYEQYF,TGTGCCAGCAGCACTACCGGGACAGGGACCTACGAGCAGTACTTC
-,TRBV7-9,TRBD1,TRBJ2-3,CASSPRADRVLEYTQYF,TGTGCCAGCAGCCCCAGGGCGGACAGGGTACTTGAATATACGCAGTATTTT
-,TRBV6-5,-,TRBJ1-5,CASSYSSNQPQHF,TGTGCCAGCAGTTACAGCAGCAATCAGCCCCAGCATTTT
-,TRBV5-4,-,TRBJ1-2,CASSPVRGSGYTF,TGTGCCAGCAGCCCAGTTAGGGGGAGTGGCTACACCTTC
-,TRBV27,-,TRBJ2-3,CASGVGASTDTQYF,TGTGCCAGCGGGGTGGGGGCTAGCACAGATACGCAGTATTTT
few,TRBV18,-,TRBJ2-1,CASSPQRLGGGINEQFF,TGTGCCAGCTCACCTCAACGGCTGGGGGGGGGCATCAATGAGCAGTTCTTC
-,TRBV6-1,-,TRBJ2-7,CASSETVGNSYEQYF,TGTGCCAGCAGTGAAACTGTTGGTAATTCCTACGAGCAGTACTTC
-,TRBV6-4,-,TRBJ2-2,CASSEVAANTGELFF,TGTGCCAGCAGTGAAGTGGCAGCGAACACCGGGGAGCTGTTTTTT
-,TRBV24-1,-,TRBJ1-1,CATSDLGGCGVWYTEAFF,TGTGCCACCAGTGATTTGGGGGGTTGCGGGGTTTGGTACACTGAAGCTTTCTTT
-,TRBV4-2,TRBD2,TRBJ2-2,CASSQDLGAGGVTGELFF,TGTGCCAGCAGCCAAGATCTGGGGGCGGGGGGCGTCACCGGGGAGCTGTTTTTT
-,TRBV5-6,TRBD2,TRBJ2-7,CASSLGVAGYEQYF,TGTGCCAGCAGCTTGGGGGTAGCGGGCTACGAGCAGTACTTC
few,TRBV18,-,TRBJ2-1,CASSPFVRDSEQFF,TGTGCCAGCTCACCCTTCGTCCGGGACTCCGAGCAGTTCTTC
-,TRBV12-3/TRBV12-4,-,TRBJ1-1,CASSLSELSSVF,TGTGCCAGCAGTTTAAGCGAGCTCAGTTCGGTCTTT
-,TRBV9,TRBD1,TRBJ1-1,CASRSGGGVNTEAFF,TGTGCCAGCAGATCAGGGGGCGGTGTGAACACTGAAGCTTTCTTT
-,TRBV7-3,-,TRBJ2-1,CASSLILASNNEQFF,TGTGCCAGCAGCTTAATTTTAGCGAGCAACAATGAGCAGTTCTTC
-,TRBV2,TRBD2,TRBJ2-3,CASSEQRGPLRPTDTQYF,TGTGCCAGCAGTGAACAGCGGGGGCCTCTCCGACCCACAGATACGCAGTATTTT
-,TRBV5-1,TRBD2,TRBJ2-3,CASSSAAGESYDTQYF,TGCGCCAGCAGCTCGGCAGCGGGGGAAAGTTATGATACGCAGTATTTT
few,TRBV4-2,TRBD1,TRBJ2-6,CASSQEGVGTAPSGANVLTF,TGTGCCAGCAGCCAAGAAGGGGTGGGGACAGCCCCCTCTGGGGCCAACGTCCTGACTTTC
-,TRBV7-8,TRBD2,TRBJ2-1,CASSSGAGLAYSSYNEQFF,TGTGCCAGCAGCTCTGGGGCGGGACTAGCGTACAGCTCCTACAATGAGCAGTTCTTC